This TCR beta chain was found in a study of blood T cell repertoires in COVID-19. Study at large: Researchers got acute and convalescent COVID-19 samples from the United States, Italy and Spain. The analysed material was cDNA or gDNA that came from T cells, B-cell-depleted T cells, or PBMCs.

From germline, CDR1 is SGHRS and CDR2 YFSETQ. V was cut by 3 bases and J by 7 bases, with 20 bases left in between. The CDR3 runs to 17 residues. Authors' analysis steps: Nucleated cell counts were estimated from reference gene primer amplification. Clones were read by immunoSEQ multiplex PCR, and TCRdb kept only the in-frame ones, dropping some. V and J calls and clone size are as listed in that table; D and trimming were resolved from the DNA. The table records a few hundred thousand clones, approximately 88% of them present only once. The receptor was derived from a man aged 35-49 years with acute or convalescent COVID-19. Sequences were obtained from peripheral blood. This chain connects TRBV5-1 to TRBJ1-6; possible D gene TRBD1, 6 bases. CDR3 loop: CASSSYGDTGTNSPLHF. DNA of the CDR3: TGCGCCAGCAGCTCATACGGGGACACAGGGACGAATTCACCCCTCCACTTT. Full variable domain (missing parts from reference TRBV5-1 and TRBJ1-6): KAGVTQTPRYLIKTRGQQVTLSCSPISGHRSVSWYQQTPGQGLQFLFEYFSETQRNKGNFPGRFSGRQFSNSRSEMNVSTLELGDSALYLCASSSYGDTGTNSPLHFGNGTRLTVT.